Sequencing of this T cell receptor (beta chain) was carried out in a study of T cells in Graves' hyperthyroidism and ophthalmopathy. Cells are PBMCs isolated from around 9.4 ml of fresh blood. In its sample, this clonotype was seen a few times. The investigators amplified TCR beta CDR3 regions from RNA transcripts. The primer set for the first-round RT-PCR of the TCR CDR3 was HTBI. TCRdb called the multiplex PCR reads again in MiXCR, with one record for every CDR3 protein. The data contain 490,000 or so distinct CDR3 sequences, under 25% of them singletons. Germline V gene data show CDR1 as LGHDT and CDR2 as YNNKEL (reference sequence). Trimming removed 5 bases from V and 5 bases from J, with 12 bases in between. The CDR3 is 13 residues long.

This chain uses TRBV3-1 with TRBJ1-1; D call uncertain. This sequence was found in a woman aged 70-85 years with Graves' ophthalmopathy. The sequencing input was blood. The CDR3 nucleotides are TGTGCCAGCAGCTGGCGGGGAGGGACTGAAGCTTTCTTT. Residues: CASSWRGGTEAFF. Using reference TRBV3-1 and TRBJ1-1 for the parts outside the CDR3, the full variable domain is DTAVSQTPKYLVTQMGNDKSIKCEQNLGHDTMYWYKQDSKKFLKIMFSYNNKELIINETVPNRFSPKSPDKAHLNLHINSLELGDSAVYFCASSWRGGTEAFFGQGTRLTVV.